These 27 T cell receptor beta chains originate from one sample sequenced in a study of T cell responses to AZD1222 COVID-19 vaccine. Assay used: immunoSEQ multiplex PCR; TCRdb lists only in-frame clones, some missing. Of tens of thousands of clones in the sample, 70% to 90% are singletons; the top ten hold 1% to 1.5%. The starting material was peripheral blood, obtained 28 days after the second AZD1222 dose. Receptors originate from an adult who received the AZD1222 COVID-19 vaccine.

The chain employs TRBV2 and TRBJ2-3; a weak D match, TRBD1 (6 bases). The CDR3 loop spans 11 amino acids. Germline CDR1 is SNHLY and CDR2 is FYNNEI. V gave up 6 bases and J gave up 6 bases, with 7 bases separating them. CDR3 sequence (DNA): TGTGCCAGCAGCCAGGGGGATACGCAGTATTTT. The encoded protein is CASSQGDTQYF.

This chain joins TRBV29-1 and TRBJ1-2, with 7 bases fitting TRBD1. The junction had 3 bases not matched to a gene; V was cut back by 4 bases and J by 1 base. The CDR3 extends over 13 amino acids. CDR1 and CDR2 from the germline V gene are SQVTM and ANQGSEA. CDR3 residues: CSVVGTDNYGYTF. For the CDR3, the DNA is TGCAGCGTTGTTGGGACAGATAACTATGGCTACACCTTC.

The V call is TRBV2, the J call TRBJ2-7; tentatively, D is TRBD1 (6 bases). The V gene's germline CDR1 is SNHLY and CDR2 FYNNEI. With 6 bases removed from V and 0 bases from J, the gap between germline ends came to 12 bases. The CDR3 sequence is 14 residues long. In DNA form, the CDR3 reads TGTGCCAGCAGGTCGACAGGAGGCTCCTACGAGCAGTACTTC. Translation gives CASRSTGGSYEQYF.

This sequence joins TRBV4-3 and TRBJ1-1, with unresolved D. V lost 1 base to trimming and J lost 0 bases, with 9 bases between them. CDR3 length: 15 amino acids. Germline CDR1 and CDR2: LGHNA and YSLEER. Here the CDR3 reads CASSQGNSMNTEAFF. In nucleotides, the CDR3 is TGCGCCAGCAGCCAAGGCAACTCCATGAACACTGAAGCTTTCTTT.

The V call is TRBV25-1, the J call TRBJ1-2, with D unclear. V gave up 3 bases and J gave up 4 bases, with 9 bases separating them. Looked up from germline, CDR1 is MGHDK and CDR2 is SYGVNS. CDR3 length: 13 residues. The CDR3 region is CASSEFRSYGYTF. The CDR3 DNA reads TGTGCCAGCAGTGAGTTCAGGTCCTATGGCTACACCTTC.

This chain links TRBV4-2 with TRBJ1-1; maybe TRBD1 (5 bases). The V gene's germline CDR1 is LGHNA and CDR2 YNFKEQ. V dropped 3 bases and J dropped 10 bases, with 18 bases sitting between them. CDR3 length: 14 amino acids. CDR3 DNA sequence: TGTGCCAGCAGCCATGGTCCGGGGGACCTCGGAGCTTTCTTT. Translating gives CASSHGPGDLGAFF.

V gene TRBV3-1 (or the pseudogene TRBV3-2) combines with J gene TRBJ1-3; D not resolved. The CDR3 sequence is 14 residues long. The V gene's germline CDR1 is LGHDT and CDR2 YNNKEL (reference sequence). The V end lost 4 bases, the J end lost 0 bases, and 7 bases lay between the germline ends. CDR3 residues: CASSPVFSGNTIYF. Written as DNA, the CDR3 is TGTGCCAGCAGCCCCGTGTTCTCTGGAAACACCATATATTTT.

This chain joins TRBV19 and TRBJ1-2, with D unresolved. Per the germline V gene, CDR1 is LNHDA and CDR2 is SQIVND (reference sequence). The length of the CDR3 is 14 residues. V lost 3 bases, J lost 4 bases, and 12 bases lay in between. The CDR3, as DNA: TGTGCCAGTAGTATGAGTACAGACTTCTATGGCTACACCTTC. It yields the protein CASSMSTDFYGYTF.

This rearrangement joins TRBV9 to TRBJ1-5; tentative D call: TRBD1 (5 bases). V lost 1 base to trimming and J lost 6 bases, with 14 bases between them. Germline CDR1 is SGDLS and CDR2 is YYNGEE. The CDR3 consists of 15 residues. In DNA, the CDR3 is TGTGCCAGCAGCGTAAGTTCAGGGTCAGGTCAGCCCCAGCATTTT. Translated: CASSVSSGSGQPQHF.

The gene calls are TRBV18 and TRBJ1-2; D remains unclear. CDR1 is KGHSH, CDR2 LQKENI, per germline. The V end lost 4 bases, the J end lost 1 base, and 13 bases lay between the germline ends. This CDR3 region has 15 residues. CDR3 region: CASSLTTEGNYGYTF. The CDR3 DNA reads as TGTGCCAGCTCACTAACCACGGAGGGTAACTATGGCTACACCTTC.

In this sample, this clone turned up a few times. This sequence joins TRBV28 and TRBJ1-6, with TRBD1 as a possible D gene (5 bases). Trimming stripped 4 bases from V and 11 bases from J, with 15 bases between. The CDR3 extends over 14 amino acids. Germline CDR1 is MDHEN and CDR2 is SYDVKM. This CDR3 is CASSSYTQGTPLHF. In DNA form, the CDR3 reads TGTGCCAGCAGTTCCTATACCCAGGGAACACCCCTCCACTTT.

This clone showed up just a few times. V is TRBV4-3 and J is TRBJ2-5, with 7 bases that match TRBD1. The V gene end was trimmed by 2 bases and the J gene end by 4 bases; junction bases not matched to a gene: 10. The germline gives CDR1 LGHNA, CDR2 YSLEER. This CDR3 is 16 amino acids long. The CDR3 sequence is CASSQQHDRELETQYF. The CDR3 DNA follows: TGCGCCAGCAGCCAACAACACGACAGGGAGCTAGAGACCCAGTACTTC.

V usage is TRBV7-2 and J usage is TRBJ2-7; D may be TRBD1 (6 bases). CDR3 length equals 15 residues. V was pared by 4 bases and J by 1 base, with 14 bases between. The germline V gene has CDR1 SGHTA and CDR2 FQGNSA. For the CDR3, the DNA is TGTGCCAGCAGCTCCGGTGGGGGCGGGTCCTACGAGCAGTACTTC. This sequence encodes CASSSGGGGSYEQYF.

V is TRBV11-2 and J is TRBJ1-2; D is ambiguous. The CDR3 loop spans 15 amino acids. Germline V gene data show CDR1 as SGHAT and CDR2 as FQNNGV. With 0 bases removed from V and 4 bases from J, the gap between germline ends came to 12 bases. The CDR3 spells CASSLELGVPYGYTF. In DNA form, the CDR3 reads TGTGCCAGCAGCTTAGAACTGGGAGTTCCCTATGGCTACACCTTC.

The V and J genes are TRBV7-2 and TRBJ1-1, with no clear D. The germline CDR1 and CDR2 sequences are SGHTA and FQGNSA. CDR3 length: 16 residues. The germline V and J ends were trimmed by 5 bases and 1 base, with 17 bases remaining between them. CDR3 bases: TGTGCCAGCAGCCCATCCTACCCTTTGACGAACACTGAAGCTTTCTTT. It translates to CASSPSYPLTNTEAFF.

The rearrangement joins TRBV3-1 (or the pseudogene TRBV3-2) to TRBJ1-5; D may be TRBD1 (6 bases). CDR1 is LGHDT and CDR2 is YNNKEL in the germline V gene (reference sequence). The V end lost 9 bases, the J end lost 0 bases, and 27 bases lay between the germline ends. The CDR3 contains 19 residues. This chain's CDR3 is CARTLRGTGPTYSNQPQHF. For the CDR3, the DNA is TGTGCCAGAACCCTTAGGGGTACAGGGCCGACTTATAGCAATCAGCCCCAGCATTTT.

This clone counts as medium-sized. The V call is TRBV29-1, the J call TRBJ2-7, with 8 bases lining up with TRBD1. The junction had 15 bases not matched to a gene; V was cut back by 7 bases and J by 7 bases. The germline V gene has CDR1 SQVTM and CDR2 ANQGSEA. CDR3 length: 14 amino acids. The CDR3 DNA follows: TGCAGCGCAGCCCCGGGACAGGCGTCTGGAGAGCAGTACTTC. Its protein is CSAAPGQASGEQYF.

The chain recombines TRBV11-2 with TRBJ1-5; D possibly corresponds to TRBD1 (5 bases). This CDR3 contains 15 residues. Germline V gene data show CDR1 as SGHAT and CDR2 as FQNNGV. V was cut by 3 bases and J by 0 bases, with 9 bases left in between. CDR3 region: CASSLGPDSNQPQHF. CDR3 nucleotides: TGTGCCAGCAGCTTGGGACCCGATAGCAATCAGCCCCAGCATTTT.

The CDR3 sequence is CASRVNYGYTF. CDR3 DNA sequence: TGTGCCAGTAGGGTTAACTATGGCTACACCTTC. The V and J genes are TRBV19 and TRBJ1-2, with D unclear. The CDR3 extends over 11 amino acids. Germline CDR1 LNHDA, CDR2 SQIVND (reference sequence). The V end was cut by 6 bases, the J end by 1 base, with 3 bases between.

The chain carries TRBV14 and TRBJ2-5; 9 positions agree with TRBD1. Germline CDR1 reads SGHDN; CDR2 reads FVKESK. The CDR3 contains 15 residues. After removal of 2 bases from V and 5 bases from J, the junction contained 6 bases not matched to a gene. CDR3 in amino acids: CASSQLQGAGETQYF. CDR3 sequence (DNA): TGTGCCAGCAGCCAACTACAGGGGGCAGGGGAGACCCAGTACTTC.

This clone was counted once. The chain combines TRBV6-5 with TRBJ2-7, with 9 bases matching TRBD1. The CDR3 covers 15 residues. The V gene's germline CDR1 is MNHEY and CDR2 SVGAGI. V dropped 6 bases and J dropped 0; count of bases not matched to a gene: 6. CDR3 loop: CASSKQGALSYEQYF. The CDR3 region has the DNA TGTGCCAGCAGCAAACAGGGGGCCCTCTCCTACGAGCAGTACTTC.

This chain connects TRBV29-1 to TRBJ1-5; D remains unclear. The CDR3 spans 13 residues. Per the germline V gene, CDR1 is SQVTM and CDR2 is ANQGSEA. Trimming left V 4 bases short and J 0 bases short, with 7 bases between. The CDR3 bases are TGCAGCGTTGGGACGTCTAGCAATCAGCCCCAGCATTTT. This translates into CSVGTSSNQPQHF.

The V gene is TRBV3-1 (or the pseudogene TRBV3-2), the J gene TRBJ2-7; no definite D call. CDR1 and CDR2 (germline): LGHDT, YNNKEL (reference sequence). V dropped 1 base and J dropped 7 bases, with 5 bases sitting between them. The CDR3 loop spans 11 amino acids. Written as DNA, the CDR3 is TGTGCCAGCAGCCAAGCAGAAGAGCAGTACTTC. This sequence encodes CASSQAEEQYF.

The chain carries TRBV6-5 and TRBJ1-1; 7 nucleotides align to TRBD1. V lost 2 bases, J lost 5 bases, and 8 bases stayed unmatched. The CDR3 runs 15 residues. Looked up from germline, CDR1 is MNHEY and CDR2 is SVGAGI. Here the CDR3 reads CASSYRITGETEAFF. CDR3 nucleotides: TGTGCCAGCAGTTACCGAATTACAGGGGAAACTGAAGCTTTCTTT.

The V and J genes are TRBV3-1 (or the pseudogene TRBV3-2) and TRBJ1-1; D is undetermined. CDR3 length equals 13 residues. Deletions cut 4 bases from V and 6 bases from J, with 12 bases between. Germline CDR1 reads LGHDT; CDR2 reads YNNKEL (reference sequence). The CDR3 DNA sequence: TGTGCCAGCAGCCCCGTGCAGGCGGCTGAAGCTTTCTTT. Translated, it gives CASSPVQAAEAFF.

This chain connects TRBV11-2 to TRBJ1-6; 7 positions agree with TRBD1. Germline CDR1 is SGHAT and CDR2 is FQNNGV. The trim removed 7 bases at V and 7 bases at J, leaving 7 bases unmatched. This CDR3 is 14 amino acids long. The CDR3 here is CASMFGTENSPLHF. CDR3 bases: TGTGCCAGCATGTTTGGGACAGAGAATTCACCCCTCCACTTT.

In DNA, the CDR3 is TGTGCCTGGAGCGAGGAGGGGAATTCACCCCTCCACTTT. Its protein product is CAWSEEGNSPLHF. The chain combines TRBV30 with TRBJ1-6, with D possibly TRBD1 on 5 matching bases. There are 13 residues in the CDR3. Germline CDR1 and CDR2: GTSNPN and SVGIG (reference sequence). With 3 bases removed from V and 7 bases from J, the gap between germline ends came to 10 bases. Full variable domain (missing parts from reference TRBV30 and TRBJ1-6): SQTIHQWPATLVQPVGSPLSLECTVEGTSNPNLYWYRQAAGRGLQLLFYSVGIGQISSEVPQNLSASRPQDRQFILSSKKLLLSDSGFYLCAWSEEGNSPLHFGNGTRLTVT.